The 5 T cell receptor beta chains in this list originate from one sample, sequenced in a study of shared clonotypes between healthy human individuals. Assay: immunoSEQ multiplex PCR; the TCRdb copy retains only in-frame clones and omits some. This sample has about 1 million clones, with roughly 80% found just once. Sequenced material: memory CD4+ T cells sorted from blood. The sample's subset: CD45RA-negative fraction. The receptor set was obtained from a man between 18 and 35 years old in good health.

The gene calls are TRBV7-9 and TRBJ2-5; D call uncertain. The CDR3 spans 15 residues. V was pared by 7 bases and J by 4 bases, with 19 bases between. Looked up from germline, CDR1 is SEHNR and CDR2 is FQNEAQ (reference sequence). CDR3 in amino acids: CASTRAESLRETQYF. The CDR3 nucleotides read TGTGCCAGCACCCGGGCAGAGAGTTTGCGAGAGACCCAGTACTTC.

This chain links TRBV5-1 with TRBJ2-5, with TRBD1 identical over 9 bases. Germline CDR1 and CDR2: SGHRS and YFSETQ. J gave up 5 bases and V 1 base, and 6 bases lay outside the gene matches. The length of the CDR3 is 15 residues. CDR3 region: CASSLTGTGLETQYF. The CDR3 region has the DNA TGCGCCAGCAGCTTGACCGGGACAGGGTTGGAGACCCAGTACTTC.

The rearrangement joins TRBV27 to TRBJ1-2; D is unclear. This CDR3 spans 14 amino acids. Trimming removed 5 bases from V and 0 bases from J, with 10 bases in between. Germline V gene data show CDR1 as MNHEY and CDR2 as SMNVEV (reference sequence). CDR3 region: CASSALQANYGYTF. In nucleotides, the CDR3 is TGTGCCAGCAGTGCCCTCCAGGCTAACTATGGCTACACCTTC.

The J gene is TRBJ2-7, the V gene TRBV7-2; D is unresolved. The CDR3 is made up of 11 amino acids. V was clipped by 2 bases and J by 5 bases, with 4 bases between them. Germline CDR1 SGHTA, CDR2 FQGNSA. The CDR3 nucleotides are TGTGCCAGCAGCTTAACGGACGAGCAGTACTTC. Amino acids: CASSLTDEQYF.

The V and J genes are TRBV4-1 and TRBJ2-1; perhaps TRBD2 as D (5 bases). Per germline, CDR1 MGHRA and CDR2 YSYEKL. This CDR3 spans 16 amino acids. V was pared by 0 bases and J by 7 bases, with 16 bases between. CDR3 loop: CASSQDFRLILNEQFF. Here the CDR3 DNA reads TGCGCCAGCAGCCAAGATTTCCGACTAATTTTAAATGAGCAGTTCTTC.